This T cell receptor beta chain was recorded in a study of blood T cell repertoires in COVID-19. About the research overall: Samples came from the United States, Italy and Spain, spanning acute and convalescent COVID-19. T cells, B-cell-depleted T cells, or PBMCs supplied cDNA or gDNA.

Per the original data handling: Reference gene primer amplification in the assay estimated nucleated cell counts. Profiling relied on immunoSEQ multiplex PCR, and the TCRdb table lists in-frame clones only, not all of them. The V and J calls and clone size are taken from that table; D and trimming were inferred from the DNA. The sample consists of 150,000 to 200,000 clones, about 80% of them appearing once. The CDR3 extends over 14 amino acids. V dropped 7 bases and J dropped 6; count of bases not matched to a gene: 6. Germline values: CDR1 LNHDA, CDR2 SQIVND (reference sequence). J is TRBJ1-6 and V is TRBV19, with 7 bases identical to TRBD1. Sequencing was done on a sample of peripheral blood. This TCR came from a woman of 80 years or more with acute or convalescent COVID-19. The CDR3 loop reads CASTTDRINSPLHF. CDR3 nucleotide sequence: TGTGCCAGTACCACGGACAGGATTAATTCACCCCTCCACTTT. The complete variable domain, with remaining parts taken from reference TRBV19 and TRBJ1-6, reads DGGITQSPKYLFRKEGQNVTLSCEQNLNHDAMYWYRQDPGQGLRLIYYSQIVNDFQKGDIAEGYSVSREKKESFPLTVTSAQKNPTAFYLCASTTDRINSPLHFGNGTRLTVT.